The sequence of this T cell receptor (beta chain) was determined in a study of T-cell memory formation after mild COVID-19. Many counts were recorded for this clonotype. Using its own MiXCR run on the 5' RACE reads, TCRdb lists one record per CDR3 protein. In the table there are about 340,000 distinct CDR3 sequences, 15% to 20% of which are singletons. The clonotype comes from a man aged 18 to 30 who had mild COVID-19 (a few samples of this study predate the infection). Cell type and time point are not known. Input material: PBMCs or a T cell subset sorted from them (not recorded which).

The CDR3 sequence: CASSFPPGRANTGELFF. The CDR3 DNA follows: TGTGCCAGCAGTTTCCCCCCAGGGCGGGCTAACACCGGGGAGCTGTTTTTT. This chain joins TRBV28 and TRBJ2-2; D may correspond to TRBD1 or TRBD2 (5 bases each). CDR1 MDHEN and CDR2 SYDVKM come from the germline V gene. Trimming removed 3 bases at V and 2 bases at J, with 16 bases between. This CDR3 spans 17 amino acids.